The rows below give T cell receptor beta chains drawn from one sample of a study of T cell repertoires in cytomegalovirus infection. TCRdb independently ran MiXCR on the reads; one entry per CDR3 protein. There are more than 400,000 distinct CDR3 sequences in the sample; 26% occur only once, and approximately 13% lies in the top ten. The source material was PBMCs. Receptors were obtained from a human donor in good health (CMV status not recorded). Some clones in this sample may be carry-over from other donors' samples. Each CDR3 is given with its conserved first and last residue. A D gene is named only where the DNA matches it firmly. Some rows have no size entry. The others give once, few or many, or a class for an expanded clone.

>TRBJ2-5|TRBD2|TRBV28|few
CASSFTSGSQFQETQYF
TGTGCCAGCAGTTTCACTAGCGGGAGCCAATTCCAAGAGACCCAGTACTTC
>TRBJ1-2|-|TRBV4-1|few
CASSQTDSRSSYGYTF
TGCGCCAGCAGCCAAACAGACTCTCGATCTAGCTATGGCTACACCTTC
>TRBJ1-3|-|TRBV6-4|-
CASSGEGHYLLSGNTIYF
TGTGCCAGCAGTGGTGAGGGCCATTACCTCCTCTCTGGAAACACCATATATTTT
>TRBJ1-2|-|TRBV7-9|many
CASSPPGAGSNGYTF
TGTGCCAGCAGCCCCCCTGGGGCAGGGTCCAATGGCTACACCTTC
>TRBJ1-2|-|TRBV7-9|few
CASSLAVPNYGYTF
TGTGCCAGCAGCTTAGCGGTACCTAACTATGGCTACACCTTC
>TRBJ2-5|-|TRBV7-2|many
CASSLSGLHQETQYF
TGTGCCAGCAGCTTATCGGGACTCCACCAAGAGACCCAGTACTTC
>TRBJ2-7|TRBD2|TRBV6-5|-
CASSYSGLAGVTGEQYF
TGTGCCAGCAGTTACTCGGGACTAGCGGGAGTCACTGGCGAGCAGTACTTC
>TRBJ2-1|TRBD2|TRBV6-2/TRBV6-3|few
CASTPEAGTEQFF
TGTGCCAGCACCCCGGAAGCGGGAACTGAGCAGTTCTTC
>TRBJ2-5|TRBD2|TRBV7-2|few
CASSKQWGGETQYF
TGTGCCAGCAGCAAGCAGTGGGGGGGAGAGACCCAGTACTTC
>TRBJ2-7|-|TRBV4-1|few
CASSQVGAGRNEQYF
TGCGCCAGCAGCCAAGTGGGGGCGGGCAGGAACGAGCAGTACTTC
>TRBJ1-5|TRBD1|TRBV20-1|few
CSARTGVDQPQHF
TGCAGTGCCAGGACAGGGGTTGATCAGCCCCAGCATTTT
>TRBJ2-1|TRBD1|TRBV7-6|many
CASSFRTGANNEQFF
TGTGCCAGCAGCTTTAGGACAGGAGCTAACAATGAGCAGTTCTTC
>TRBJ1-1|-|TRBV7-4|-
CASSADSGSTEAFF
TGTGCCAGCAGCGCCGACAGTGGGAGCACTGAAGCTTTCTTT
>TRBJ2-1|-|TRBV7-2|many
CASSLWGGPGSYNEQFF
TGTGCCAGCAGCTTATGGGGGGGCCCTGGGTCCTACAATGAGCAGTTCTTC
>TRBJ1-5|-|TRBV15|few
CATSREINQPQHF
TGTGCCACCAGCAGAGAAATCAATCAGCCCCAGCATTTT
>TRBJ1-1|-|TRBV7-9|few
CASSPGRTEAFF
TGTGCCAGCAGCCCCGGCCGCACTGAAGCTTTCTTT
>TRBJ2-3|TRBD2|TRBV24-1|-
CATSAVAGGRGDTQYF
TGTGCCACCAGTGCCGTAGCGGGAGGGCGAGGGGATACGCAGTATTTT
>TRBJ2-1|-|TRBV20-1|-
CSANAHGASLNEQFF
TGCAGTGCTAACGCCCATGGGGCTAGTTTGAATGAGCAGTTCTTC
>TRBJ1-5|-|TRBV28|-
CASRHPGDGQPQHF
TGTGCCAGCAGACACCCAGGGGATGGCCAGCCCCAGCATTTT
>TRBJ2-5|TRBD2|TRBV2|few
CASVTGTSGQETQYF
TGTGCCAGCGTAACCGGGACTAGCGGTCAAGAGACCCAGTACTTC
>TRBJ2-5|-|TRBV7-8|many
CASSASQETQYF
TGTGCCAGCAGCGCATCCCAAGAGACCCAGTACTTC
>TRBJ2-6|-|TRBV7-8|many
CASGPPGVSGANVLTF
TGTGCCAGCGGGCCTCCAGGGGTCTCTGGGGCCAACGTCCTGACTTTC
>TRBJ1-2|-|TRBV27|few
CASSSSRTWPDGGYTF
TGTGCCAGCAGTTCCTCCCGGACCTGGCCCGATGGTGGCTACACCTTC
>TRBJ2-3|-|TRBV7-8|-
CASSLRLQSTDTQYF
TGTGCCAGCAGCTTGAGACTACAAAGCACAGATACGCAGTATTTT
>TRBJ2-2|-|TRBV6-4|-
CASSDKQVVGNTGELFF
TGTGCCAGCAGTGACAAACAGGTCGTCGGAAACACCGGGGAGCTGTTTTTT
>TRBJ1-2|-|TRBV2|-
CARWSPLDLYGYTF
TGTGCCAGATGGTCCCCCCTTGACTTATATGGCTACACCTTC
>TRBJ1-1|-|TRBV7-9|-
CASSLGHLTNTEAFF
TGTGCCAGCAGCTTGGGACACCTGACGAACACTGAAGCTTTCTTT
>TRBJ1-1|-|TRBV19|-
CASSTRYRSLNTEAFF
TGTGCCAGTAGTACGCGTTACAGGAGTTTGAACACTGAAGCTTTCTTT
>TRBJ1-1|-|TRBV6-5|-
CASSYTDNTKAFF
TGTGCCAGCAGTTACACGGATAACACCAAAGCTTTCTTT
>TRBJ1-5|-|TRBV12-3/TRBV12-4|-
CASSFAGARNQPQHF
TGTGCCAGCAGTTTTGCAGGGGCGCGGAATCAGCCCCAGCATTTT
>TRBJ2-5|-|TRBV11-2|-
CASSLVDYQETQYF
TGTGCCAGCAGCTTAGTTGACTACCAAGAGACCCAGTACTTC
>TRBJ1-4|-|TRBV19|-
CASGDGLEKLFF
TGTGCCAGTGGGGACGGGCTAGAAAAACTGTTTTTT
>TRBJ2-3|-|TRBV6-1|many
CASSEWGEGTDTQYF
TGTGCCAGCAGTGAGTGGGGGGAGGGCACAGATACGCAGTATTTT
>TRBJ2-1|TRBD2|TRBV7-2|many
CASSPFGGLGLSYEQFF
TGTGCCAGCAGCCCCTTCGGGGGACTAGGGCTAAGCTATGAGCAGTTCTTC
>TRBJ2-1|TRBD2|TRBV7-2|many
CASSLIPRLAGFGEQFF
TGTGCCAGCAGCTTAATACCCCGACTAGCGGGATTCGGTGAGCAGTTCTTC
>TRBJ1-5|-|TRBV6-2/TRBV6-3|-
CASSLPDSNQPQHF
TGTGCCAGTAGCTTACCGGACAGCAATCAGCCCCAGCATTTT